This TCR beta chain was documented in a study of identical twins. Study-level findings and limits: Monozygotic twins shared more out-of-frame TCR alpha than recombination models predicted. Low generation-probability sequences were in excess among twin-shared out-of-frame alpha sequences. The analysis was cross-sectional rather than longitudinal within donors.

TCRdb used MiXCR to reprocess the 5' RACE reads, holding one entry per CDR3 protein. The sample holds hundreds of thousands of distinct CDR3 sequences; roughly 13% are singletons and the top ten take approximately 8.8%. The CDR3 consists of 12 residues. Between the trimmed V and J ends, which lost 8 bases and 3 bases, there was a span of 10 bases. CDR1 and CDR2 (germline): MGHDK, SYGVNS. Notes on this clonotype: The target antigen is unknown.

This TCR was sampled from a woman in her late teens or twenties in good health. Sequencing was carried out using memory (CD45RO+) T cells sorted from blood. The chain joins TRBV25-1 to TRBJ1-2; no firm D call. Here the CDR3 reads CASSKGDYGYTF. The CDR3 DNA reads as TGTGCCAGCTCGAAGGGAGACTATGGCTACACCTTC.